This TCR beta chain is drawn from a study of control samples from healthy donors and cancer patients. The CDR3 is made up of 14 amino acids. J gave up 4 bases and V 6 bases, and 6 bases lay outside the gene matches. From germline, CDR1 is MNHEY and CDR2 SVGAGI. Sequencing was performed with immunoSEQ multiplex PCR; in TCRdb, only in-frame clones are kept and a portion is missing. Among roughly 190,000 clones listed, 91% were seen once. Only a few counts were recorded for this clone. This TCR was sampled from a man aged 30-40 years in good health. The J gene is TRBJ1-3, the V gene TRBV6-5; TRBD1 matches 7 bases. Sequences were obtained from blood. This chain's CDR3 is CASRTGSTGNTIYF. The CDR3 DNA sequence: TGTGCCAGCAGGACAGGGTCTACAGGAAACACCATATATTTT.